This TCR beta chain was identified during a study of T cells after yellow fever vaccination. Study-wide points: The secondary response was weaker but peaked faster, day 5 versus 15.

This CDR3 spans 16 amino acids. J was trimmed by 9 bases and V by 3 bases; bases with no gene match: 14. Germline CDR1 is LGHNA and CDR2 is YNFKEQ. TCRdb itself ran the 5' RACE reads through MiXCR, one entry per CDR3 protein. Of some 160,000 distinct CDR3 sequences in the sample, 7% to 10% were seen once. This clonotype came up many times. Its antigen remains unknown. The sample consisted of CD8+ T cells sorted from PBMCs, taken 45 days after the yellow fever booster vaccination. The receptor's source is a young man who received the YFV17D yellow fever vaccine. J is TRBJ2-1 and V is TRBV4-2, with 7 bases identical to TRBD2. The CDR3 loop reads CASSQTATGGTTEQFF. Written as DNA, the CDR3 is TGTGCCAGCAGCCAGACTGCAACAGGTGGGACTACTGAGCAGTTCTTC.